These 21 T cell receptor beta chains were all obtained from the same sample, sequenced in a study of blood T cells in healthy people across ages. Together with a sample-barcoded 5' primer, a J-beta primer mix was included in a second PCR lasting roughly 6 to 12 cycles. TCRdb re-called the 5' RACE reads through MiXCR, storing one row per CDR3 protein. The sample includes roughly 1.5 million distinct CDR3 sequences, around 40% of them seen just once. Material: blood. These receptors originate from a young woman in good health.

This clonotype appeared a few times. This CDR3 is CASSYSEAGLYNEQFF. In DNA, the CDR3 is TGTGCCAGCAGTTACTCGGAAGCGGGACTTTACAATGAGCAGTTCTTC. The gene calls are TRBV6-5 and TRBJ2-1; 7 positions match TRBD2. V lost 0 bases and J lost 4; bases outside the gene matches: 6. This CDR3 region has 16 residues. Per the germline V gene, CDR1 is MNHEY and CDR2 is SVGAGI.

The chain is built from TRBV20-1 and TRBJ2-1, with 12 bases fitting TRBD1. Germline V gene sequence: CDR1 DFQATT, CDR2 SNEGSKA (reference sequence). Losses at the gene ends were 5 bases for V and 1 base for J; bases not matched to a gene: 9. The CDR3 loop spans 17 amino acids. CDR3 sequence (DNA): TGCAGTGCTCGGGGACAGGGGGCACGAATATCCTACAATGAGCAGTTCTTC. As protein: CSARGQGARISYNEQFF.

The chain couples TRBV7-8 to TRBJ2-7; the D is unclear. The CDR3 loop spans 13 amino acids. The V end lost 4 bases, the J end lost 0 bases, and 7 bases lay between the germline ends. Germline assignment: CDR1 SGHVS and CDR2 FQNEAQ. The CDR3 protein is CASSSLFSYEQYF. DNA for the CDR3: TGTGCCAGCAGCTCCCTTTTCTCCTACGAGCAGTACTTC.

This clonotype was picked up one time. This sequence joins TRBV9 and TRBJ1-1, with 9 positions matching TRBD1. The CDR3 totals 15 residues. The germline V gene has CDR1 SGDLS and CDR2 YYNGEE. The ends lost 0 bases at V and 3 bases at J; junction bases unmatched: 3. The CDR3 nucleotides read TGTGCCAGCAGCGTAGATACAGGGGGCGACACTGAAGCTTTCTTT. Protein: CASSVDTGGDTEAFF.

J is TRBJ2-3 and V is TRBV4-3; D not certain. The ends were cut back, 0 bases at V and 1 base at J, with 8 bases in the middle. Germline CDR1 LGHNA, CDR2 YSLEER. CDR3 length: 15 residues. In nucleotides, the CDR3 is TGCGCCAGCAGCCAAGATTCGCGGTGCACAGATACGCAGTATTTT. It is translated as CASSQDSRCTDTQYF.

In its sample, this clonotype was seen many times. CDR3 in amino acids: CASSLWRGETQYF. The CDR3 DNA reads TGTGCCAGCAGCTTATGGCGGGGAGAGACCCAGTACTTC. The J gene is TRBJ2-5, the V gene TRBV11-2, with D possibly matching TRBD2 (6 bases). CDR3 length: 13 residues. Germline V gene lookup returns CDR1 SGHAT and CDR2 FQNNGV. V lost 2 bases to trimming and J lost 4 bases, with 8 bases between them.

The chain uses TRBV15 and TRBJ1-2; D gene unclear. The germline V gene encodes CDR1 LNHNV and CDR2 YYDKDF (reference sequence). V lost 2 bases to trimming and J lost 0 bases, with 13 bases between them. The CDR3 contains 16 residues. The DNA of the CDR3 is TGTGCCACCAGCAGATCCACGGCAAGCGCTAACTATGGCTACACCTTC. Protein product: CATSRSTASANYGYTF.

Only a few counts were recorded for this clonotype. The V and J genes are TRBV20-1 and TRBJ2-1; D gene uncertain. This CDR3 spans 12 amino acids. CDR1 is DFQATT and CDR2 is SNEGSKA in the germline V gene (reference sequence). V lost 3 bases and J 5 bases, leaving 8 bases between the germline ends. The CDR3 region is CSASVHHNEQFF. Here the CDR3 DNA reads TGCAGTGCTAGTGTACACCACAATGAGCAGTTCTTC.

The chain's CDR3 is CASSFRRTRTPQYF. CDR3 DNA: TGTGCCAGCAGTTTCCGCCGGACACGGACTCCGCAGTACTTC. V usage is TRBV27 and J usage is TRBJ2-5; D may match TRBD1 or TRBD2 (5 bases each). CDR3 length equals 14 residues. Deletions cut 3 bases from V and 11 bases from J, with 19 bases between. Germline V gene sequence: CDR1 MNHEY, CDR2 SMNVEV (reference sequence).

The chain links TRBV20-1 to TRBJ2-7, with D maybe TRBD2 (5 bases). The length of the CDR3 is 13 residues. V lost 6 bases and J 1 base, leaving 13 bases between the germline ends. CDR1 and CDR2 from the germline V gene are DFQATT and SNEGSKA (reference sequence). The CDR3 bases are TGCAGTGCCCCGGACCAGCGGTCCTACGAGCAGTACTTC. Its translation is CSAPDQRSYEQYF.

The rearrangement joins TRBV6-2 or TRBV6-3 to TRBJ1-5; D might be TRBD1 (5 bases). The CDR3 consists of 15 residues. With 6 bases removed from V and 3 bases from J, the gap between germline ends came to 15 bases. Looked up from germline, CDR1 is MNHEY and CDR2 is SVGEGT. For the CDR3, the DNA is TGTGCCAGCAGACCTATCGACAGTACCAATCAGCCCCAGCATTTT. It codes for CASRPIDSTNQPQHF.

The gene calls are TRBV7-9 and TRBJ1-1; D uncertain. V was trimmed by 5 bases and J by 0 bases, leaving 10 bases between them. CDR1 is SEHNR, CDR2 FQNEAQ, per germline (reference sequence). The CDR3 extends over 14 amino acids. CDR3 region: CASSPPNMNTEAFF. In nucleotides, the CDR3 is TGTGCCAGCAGCCCCCCTAACATGAACACTGAAGCTTTCTTT. The full variable domain, in which reference TRBV7-9 and TRBJ1-1 provide the parts outside the CDR3, is DTGVSQNPRHKITKRGQNVTFRCDPISEHNRLYWYRQTLGQGPEFLTYFQNEAQLEKSRLLSDRFSAERPKGSFSTLEIQRTEQGDSAMYLCASSPPNMNTEAFFGQGTRLTVV.

The chain combines TRBV10-3 with TRBJ2-3, with D perhaps being TRBD1 or TRBD2 (6 bases each). V was cut by 10 bases and J by 1 base, with 15 bases left in between. The CDR3 consists of 14 residues. Germline CDR1 ENHRY, CDR2 SYGVKD. CDR3 bases: TGTGCCACCACACAGGGACTCGGCACAGATACGCAGTATTTT. Amino acids: CATTQGLGTDTQYF.

The chain couples TRBV27 to TRBJ1-5; D gene uncertain. The CDR3 length is 15 residues. Trimming shortened V by 8 bases and J by 0 bases, and 14 bases separated the two germline ends. The germline gives CDR1 MNHEY, CDR2 SMNVEV (reference sequence). CDR3 amino acids: CASLPRVDSNQPQHF. The CDR3 region has the DNA TGTGCCAGCCTACCTCGGGTCGATAGCAATCAGCCCCAGCATTTT.

This clonotype was detected a few times. The V and J genes are TRBV6-1 and TRBJ1-2; D is perhaps TRBD1 (6 bases). Looked up from germline, CDR1 is MNHNS and CDR2 is SASEGT. Deletions cut 7 bases from V and 4 bases from J, with 19 bases between. The CDR3 has 15 amino acids. CDR3 nucleotides: TGTGCCAGCACTTTAAATTGGGGGGCTGTCTATGGCTACACCTTC. It codes for CASTLNWGAVYGYTF.

This chain links TRBV29-1 with TRBJ1-2; D call uncertain. There are 11 residues in the CDR3. Germline V gene sequence: CDR1 SQVTM, CDR2 ANQGSEA. CDR3 residues: CRAKTTYGYTF. The DNA of the CDR3 is TGCAGAGCAAAGACCACCTATGGCTACACCTTC.

This clonotype was counted only a few times. The chain employs TRBV4-1 and TRBJ2-3; D is perhaps TRBD1 (7 bases). Trimming removed 4 bases at V and 2 bases at J, with 25 bases between. Germline CDR1 MGHRA, CDR2 YSYEKL. CDR3 length: 19 residues. CDR3 DNA sequence: TGCGCCAGCAGCCTAGAAAAAGGGGGGACAGTTTTAGCCACAGATACGCAGTATTTT. Translation gives CASSLEKGGTVLATDTQYF.

The chain employs TRBV7-2 and TRBJ1-4; perhaps TRBD1 as D (5 bases). The CDR3 totals 16 residues. Trimming pared 2 bases from V and 5 bases from J, leaving 15 bases between. Germline lookup yields CDR1 SGHTA and CDR2 FQGNSA. CDR3 protein: CASSLNTGSFNEKLFF. The CDR3 DNA reads as TGTGCCAGCAGCTTAAATACAGGATCGTTCAATGAAAAACTGTTTTTT.

In its sample, this clonotype was seen a few times. The V gene is TRBV20-1, the J gene TRBJ2-7, with a tentative D call TRBD1 (6 bases). Germline CDR1 reads DFQATT; CDR2 reads SNEGSKA (reference sequence). This CDR3 has 13 residues. Deletions cut 2 bases from V and 0 bases from J, with 8 bases between. The CDR3 coding sequence is TGCAGTGCTAGATTCAGGGGCTCCTACGAGCAGTACTTC. Translating gives CSARFRGSYEQYF.

This clonotype was picked up a small number of times. The chain recombines TRBV27 with TRBJ2-7; D is ambiguous. Trimming removed 7 bases at V and 7 bases at J, with 17 bases between. From germline, CDR1 is MNHEY and CDR2 SMNVEV (reference sequence). The CDR3 is made up of 13 amino acids. The CDR3 nucleotides are TGTGCCAGCAATTCCCCGGTGGGTAAAGAGCAGTACTTC. It encodes CASNSPVGKEQYF.

This clonotype occurred a few times. V is TRBV7-9 and J is TRBJ1-2; D is uncertain. CDR1 is SEHNR and CDR2 is FQNEAQ in the germline V gene (reference sequence). Trimming removed 1 base at V and 0 bases at J, with 12 bases between. The CDR3 extends over 16 amino acids. The chain's CDR3 is CASSLGGAGSNYGYTF. The DNA for the CDR3 is TGTGCCAGCAGCTTAGGGGGAGCGGGATCTAACTATGGCTACACCTTC. The full variable domain, its missing parts supplied by reference TRBV7-9 and TRBJ1-2, is DTGVSQNPRHKITKRGQNVTFRCDPISEHNRLYWYRQTLGQGPEFLTYFQNEAQLEKSRLLSDRFSAERPKGSFSTLEIQRTEQGDSAMYLCASSLGGAGSNYGYTFGSGTRLTVV.